Listed below are T cell receptor beta chains from one sample, sequenced in a study of blood T cell repertoires in COVID-19. Data came from immunoSEQ multiplex PCR; TCRdb stores just in-frame clones and leaves some out. The profile covers over 85,000 clones, with almost 80% appearing a single time and around 15% taken by the ten largest. Sequencing used peripheral blood. The receptors here all came from a woman older than 75 with active or convalescent COVID-19. CDR3s include the opening cysteine and the closing phenylalanine or tryptophan. A D gene is named only where the DNA matches it firmly. Clone size is stated in some rows and not others, as once, few, many or a class when expanded.

v_call	cdr3_length	clone_size	d_call	j_call	cdr3_aa	cdr3_nt
TRBV6-6	16	-	-	TRBJ1-3	CASSYYGHLSGNTIYF	TGTGCCAGCAGTTACTACGGTCATCTCTCTGGAAACACCATATATTTT
TRBV7-9	16	-	-	TRBJ2-3	CASSPPREEGTDTQYF	TGTGCCAGCAGCCCCCCCAGGGAGGAGGGCACAGATACGCAGTATTTT
TRBV28	14	-	-	TRBJ2-7	CASSPADSPYEQYF	TGTGCCAGCAGTCCCGCGGACAGTCCCTACGAGCAGTACTTC
TRBV6-6	16	-	TRBD1	TRBJ2-1	CASSYGRDRDYNEQFF	TGTGCCAGCAGTTACGGCAGGGACAGGGATTACAATGAGCAGTTCTTC
TRBV25-1	17	-	TRBD1	TRBJ2-1	CASSDRQGRIRYNEQFF	TGTGCCAGCAGTGACCGACAGGGCAGGATAAGGTACAATGAGCAGTTCTTC
TRBV30	15	-	TRBD2	TRBJ2-1	CAWSPGTSGLNEQFF	TGTGCCTGGAGTCCCGGGACTAGCGGCTTAAATGAGCAGTTCTTC
TRBV7-2	14	-	-	TRBJ2-3	CASSLTEYTDTQYF	TGTGCCAGCAGCTTAACAGAGTACACAGATACGCAGTATTTT
TRBV4-1	15	-	-	TRBJ2-7	CASSQVASPTTRQYF	TGCGCCAGCAGCCAAGTGGCTAGCCCAACAACTCGGCAGTACTTC
TRBV7-2	15	-	TRBD1	TRBJ2-5	CASSLARQGGKTQYF	TGTGCCAGCAGCTTAGCCCGACAGGGCGGAAAGACCCAGTACTTC
TRBV18	14	few	-	TRBJ2-2	CASPTRGNTGELFF	TGTGCCAGCCCCACCAGGGGGAACACCGGGGAGCTGTTTTTT
TRBV4-1	17	few	-	TRBJ1-5	CASSQVFRGSGNQPQHF	TGCGCCAGCAGCCAAGTGTTCAGGGGCAGTGGTAATCAGCCCCAGCATTTT
TRBV5-1	15	-	-	TRBJ1-1	CASSLLGQMNTEAFF	TGCGCCAGCAGCTTACTCGGACAGATGAACACTGAAGCTTTCTTT
TRBV27	16	-	TRBD1	TRBJ1-6	CASSLGTTGQHSPLHF	TGTGCCAGCAGTTTAGGGACGACAGGGCAGCATTCACCCCTCCACTTT
TRBV6-1	15	-	-	TRBJ2-2	CASSELARNPGELFF	TGTGCCAGCAGTGAATTGGCCAGGAATCCCGGGGAGCTGTTTTTT
TRBV3-1/TRBV3-2	14	-	-	TRBJ1-6	CASSSRQSDSPLHF	TGTGCCAGCTCGTCGAGACAGAGTGATTCACCCCTCCACTTT
TRBV5-8	14	-	TRBD1	TRBJ1-2	CASHQTGGRYGYTF	TGTGCCAGCCACCAGACAGGGGGTAGATATGGCTACACCTTC
TRBV13	15	-	TRBD2	TRBJ2-5	CASSLLAGGQETQYF	TGTGCCAGCAGCTTACTAGCGGGAGGGCAAGAGACCCAGTACTTC
TRBV3-1/TRBV3-2	15	-	-	TRBJ1-3	CASSLLWTAGNTIYF	TGTGCCAGCAGCCTATTATGGACAGCCGGAAACACCATATATTTT
TRBV5-1	15	-	TRBD2	TRBJ2-1	CASSLDGLEYNEQFF	TGCGCCAGCAGCTTGGATGGACTAGAGTACAATGAGCAGTTCTTC
TRBV5-6	13	-	-	TRBJ2-5	CASSSGGRETQYF	TGTGCCAGCAGCTCAGGGGGGAGAGAGACCCAGTACTTC
TRBV7-2	14	-	TRBD1	TRBJ2-5	CASSLVGGGETQYF	TGTGCCAGCAGCTTAGTAGGGGGCGGGGAGACCCAGTACTTC
TRBV15	20	-	TRBD2	TRBJ2-1	CATSRLRTSGRGGFLNEQFF	TGTGCCACCAGCAGACTTAGGACTAGCGGGAGGGGGGGATTTTTGAATGAGCAGTTCTTC
TRBV28	15	-	TRBD1	TRBJ1-1	CASSSYRGWNTEAFF	TGTGCCAGCAGTTCTTACAGGGGATGGAACACTGAAGCTTTCTTT
TRBV5-1	15	-	TRBD1	TRBJ2-2	CASSPRDSGGGELFF	TGCGCCAGCAGCCCTCGGGACAGCGGAGGCGGGGAGCTGTTTTTT
TRBV9	16	few	TRBD2	TRBJ2-2	CASSVGVAGYTGELFF	TGTGCCAGCAGCGTAGGGGTAGCGGGCTACACCGGGGAGCTGTTTTTT
TRBV6-4	14	few	TRBD1	TRBJ2-2	CASRIDRVNGELFF	TGTGCCAGCAGAATTGACAGGGTGAACGGGGAGCTGTTTTTT
TRBV28	15	-	TRBD2	TRBJ2-5	CASSPKGLADETQYF	TGTGCCAGCAGCCCCAAGGGACTAGCCGACGAGACCCAGTACTTC
TRBV28	14	-	-	TRBJ2-3	CASSLAGITDTQYF	TGTGCCAGCAGTTTGGCAGGGATTACAGATACGCAGTATTTT
TRBV6-1	16	-	-	TRBJ1-1	CASSDTPDILNTEAFF	TGTGCCAGCAGTGACACTCCCGACATACTGAACACTGAAGCTTTCTTT
TRBV5-1	18	few	TRBD2	TRBJ2-1	CASSPTGLAGVSYNEQFF	TGCGCCAGCAGCCCGACAGGCCTAGCGGGAGTATCCTACAATGAGCAGTTCTTC
TRBV28	15	-	TRBD1	TRBJ2-7	CASSGPGQGAGEQYF	TGTGCCAGCAGTGGTCCGGGACAGGGGGCGGGGGAGCAGTACTTC
TRBV27	15	once	TRBD1	TRBJ1-1	CASSPPDRVRLGAFF	TGTGCCAGCAGTCCCCCGGACAGGGTGCGATTGGGGGCTTTCTTT
TRBV5-3	14	many	-	TRBJ2-7	CARTPAGRNYEQYF	TGTGCCAGAACCCCGGCGGGGAGAAACTACGAGCAGTACTTC
TRBV6-5	15	-	-	TRBJ2-7	CASSYGGRGTDEQYF	TGTGCCAGCAGTTATGGAGGTAGAGGCACCGACGAGCAGTACTTC
TRBV5-4	14	few	-	TRBJ1-2	CASSFQTSSYGYTF	TGTGCCAGCAGCTTTCAAACATCTAGCTATGGCTACACCTTC
TRBV5-6	16	-	-	TRBJ2-2	CASSFLRATNTGELFF	TGTGCCAGCAGCTTCCTGCGTGCCACGAACACCGGGGAGCTGTTTTTT
TRBV7-8	15	-	-	TRBJ2-3	CATAGLAFSTDTQYF	TGTGCCACAGCGGGCCTAGCTTTTAGCACAGATACGCAGTATTTT
TRBV19	15	-	TRBD1	TRBJ1-5	CASRARDRIYQPQHF	TGTGCCAGTAGAGCCCGGGACAGAATTTATCAGCCCCAGCATTTT
TRBV7-8	14	-	-	TRBJ2-5	CASSLVAGSETQYF	TGTGCCAGCAGCTTAGTTGCAGGGTCGGAGACCCAGTACTTC
TRBV3-1/TRBV3-2	15	-	TRBD2	TRBJ2-7	CASSPPGLAGAEQYF	TGTGCCAGCAGCCCACCGGGACTAGCCGGGGCCGAGCAGTACTTC
TRBV7-2	15	-	TRBD1	TRBJ2-3	CASSLFQGAADTQYF	TGTGCCAGCAGCTTATTCCAGGGGGCAGCAGATACGCAGTATTTT
TRBV4-1	15	-	-	TRBJ2-7	CASSQAPRGSYEQYF	TGCGCCAGCAGCCAAGCCCCTCGCGGTTCCTACGAGCAGTACTTC
TRBV25-1	15	few	TRBD1	TRBJ2-7	CASSSSRDRGHEQYF	TGTGCCAGCAGTTCATCCCGGGACAGGGGACACGAGCAGTACTTC
TRBV4-3	16	-	-	TRBJ1-2	CASSPGEGRATGGYTF	TGCGCCAGCAGCCCCGGGGAGGGAAGGGCCACGGGGGGCTACACCTTC
TRBV5-5	16	-	TRBD1	TRBJ2-2	CASSGWTGGMTGELFF	TGTGCCAGCAGCGGGTGGACAGGGGGCATGACCGGGGAGCTGTTTTTT
TRBV7-6	15	-	TRBD1	TRBJ1-1	CASSATTGSWGEAFF	TGTGCCAGCAGCGCCACGACAGGGTCCTGGGGTGAAGCTTTCTTT
TRBV5-1	17	few	TRBD2	TRBJ2-1	CASSLEVAGAPGNEQFF	TGCGCCAGCAGCTTGGAGGTAGCGGGAGCCCCGGGCAATGAGCAGTTCTTC
TRBV11-2	14	once	TRBD2	TRBJ2-5	CASSYGGGEETQYF	TGTGCCAGCAGCTACGGTGGGGGGGAAGAGACCCAGTACTTC
TRBV7-8	15	few	-	TRBJ1-1	CASSPQIPGFTEAFF	TGTGCCAGCAGCCCCCAGATCCCGGGTTTCACTGAAGCTTTCTTT
TRBV10-1	13	-	-	TRBJ1-4	CASSPSTNEKLFF	TGCGCCAGCAGTCCTTCGACTAATGAAAAACTGTTTTTT
TRBV7-3	12	-	-	TRBJ1-1	CASSGGFGEAFF	TGTGCCAGCAGCGGCGGTTTCGGCGAAGCTTTCTTT
TRBV6-2/TRBV6-3	15	once	TRBD1	TRBJ2-7	CASSYPGQSSYEQYF	TGTGCCAGCAGTTACCCGGGACAGAGCTCCTACGAGCAGTACTTC
TRBV24-1	16	-	TRBD1	TRBJ2-3	CATSDPGQDSKDTQYF	TGTGCCACCAGTGATCCCGGACAGGATAGTAAGGATACGCAGTATTTT
TRBV19	15	-	TRBD1	TRBJ2-5	CASSSGTGIFETQYF	TGTGCCAGTAGTTCCGGGACAGGGATTTTCGAGACCCAGTACTTC
TRBV27	18	once	TRBD2	TRBJ2-1	CASSLLQPGLSSYNEQFF	TGTGCCAGCAGTTTACTGCAGCCGGGACTAAGCTCCTACAATGAGCAGTTCTTC
TRBV5-4	15	once	TRBD1	TRBJ2-1	CASSQDRGSYNEQFF	TGTGCCAGCAGCCAAGACAGGGGTTCGTACAATGAGCAGTTCTTC
TRBV28	20	-	TRBD1	TRBJ2-3	CASSPRDRVSRTSYPDTQYF	TGTGCCAGCAGTCCCAGGGACAGGGTATCTAGGACTAGTTATCCAGATACGCAGTATTTT
TRBV6-5	13	-	-	TRBJ2-7	CASRPGGTYEQYF	TGTGCCAGCAGGCCCGGTGGTACCTACGAGCAGTACTTC
TRBV28	12	-	-	TRBJ2-7	CASSLSAYEQYF	TGTGCCAGCAGTTTGAGCGCCTACGAGCAGTACTTC